Listed below are T cell receptor beta chains from one sample, sequenced in a study of cytomegalovirus exposure and HLA in healthy donors. Sequenced by immunoSEQ multiplex PCR; TCRdb stores in-frame clones only, minus some. There are fewer than 200,000 clones in the sample; over 60% occur only once, and roughly 1.6% lies in the top ten. The specimen sequenced was PBMCs. All receptors derive from a girl between 10 and 17 years old in good health and CMV-seronegative. The CDR3 runs from the conserved cysteine through the conserved F or W. D genes are given only for firm matches. Clone size is not always given. Where it is, it says once, few, many or a class for expanded clones.

CDR3nt	CDR3aa	abundance	d_gene	v_gene	j_gene
TGTGCCAGCCGGCCGGGGAGCTCCTATAATTCACCCCTCCACTTT	CASRPGSSYNSPLHF	few	NA	TRBV27	TRBJ1-6
TGTGCCAGTAGGCCGGGGAGGGCTGCTGGGGGCTACACCTTC	CASRPGRAAGGYTF	once	NA	TRBV19	TRBJ1-2
TGTGCCAGCACCCCGGAGGAAAACAATGAGCAGTTCTTC	CASTPEENNEQFF	NA	NA	TRBV6-6	TRBJ2-1
TGCGCCAGCAGCGAAGGGACTAGCGGGGGGTTCACAGATACGCAGTATTTT	CASSEGTSGGFTDTQYF	NA	TRBD2	TRBV5-1	TRBJ2-3
TGCAGCGTGGGGGGGGGACCCCCCGGGGAGCTGTTTTTT	CSVGGGPPGELFF	NA	TRBD2	TRBV29-1	TRBJ2-2
TGTGCCAGCAGCTACAGGGGCCTAAACACTGAAGCTTTCTTT	CASSYRGLNTEAFF	NA	TRBD1	TRBV7-6	TRBJ1-1
TGCGCCAGCAGCTTCACAAGCGGGGGAGTCACAGATACGCAGTATTTT	CASSFTSGGVTDTQYF	NA	TRBD2	TRBV5-1	TRBJ2-3
TGTGCCAGCAGCTACCGGGACACCCCGCGCGGGGAGCTGTTTTTT	CASSYRDTPRGELFF	NA	NA	TRBV5-4	TRBJ2-2
TGTGCCAGCAACCCACAGGGGGTTGGGAACACTGAAGCTTTCTTT	CASNPQGVGNTEAFF	few	TRBD1	TRBV9	TRBJ1-1
TGTGCCAGCAGCCTCGTGACAGGACCAAATGAAAAACTGTTTTTT	CASSLVTGPNEKLFF	few	NA	TRBV14	TRBJ1-4
TGTGCCAGCTCACCTAGGGGGCTTGACACTGAAGCTTTCTTT	CASSPRGLDTEAFF	NA	TRBD1	TRBV18	TRBJ1-1
TGTGCCAGCAGCTTGGGAGGGAATGAAAAACTGTTTTTT	CASSLGGNEKLFF	NA	NA	TRBV5-5	TRBJ1-4
TGCGCCAGCAGACCGGGACTAGCGAGGGATGAGCAGTTCTTC	CASRPGLARDEQFF	few	TRBD2	TRBV5-1	TRBJ2-1
TGCGCCAGCAGCTCCGGACAGGCCCGAGTTGGCTCTGGGGCCAACGTCCTGACTTTC	CASSSGQARVGSGANVLTF	NA	TRBD1	TRBV5-1	TRBJ2-6
TGTGCCAGCACCGCAGGGGGCTATGGCTACACCTTC	CASTAGGYGYTF	NA	TRBD1	TRBV25-1	TRBJ1-2
TGTGCCAGCCAAGGGGTCAAGTATGGCTACACCTTC	CASQGVKYGYTF	NA	NA	TRBV6-5	TRBJ1-2
TGTGCCAGTAGTTGGGCCGCAACAACTAATGAAAAACTGTTTTTT	CASSWAATTNEKLFF	NA	NA	TRBV19	TRBJ1-4
TGTGCCAGCAGTCGGGGCGGCGGGAGCACTGAAGCTTTCTTT	CASSRGGGSTEAFF	NA	NA	TRBV6-5	TRBJ1-1
TGTGCCAGCAGCTCTCAGTCCCAGATGAACACTGAAGCTTTCTTT	CASSSQSQMNTEAFF	NA	NA	TRBV7-9	TRBJ1-1
TGTGCCAGCAGTGAATCCGGGTCAGGGCGAGAGACCCAGTACTTC	CASSESGSGRETQYF	NA	NA	TRBV25-1	TRBJ2-5
TGTGCCTGGAGTTCAGTCTTAGGGGACATTCAGTACTTC	CAWSSVLGDIQYF	NA	NA	TRBV30	TRBJ2-4
TGCGCCAGCAGCCAGGCGGGGGGCCCTCTCTACGAGCAGTACTTC	CASSQAGGPLYEQYF	NA	TRBD2	TRBV4-1	TRBJ2-7
TGCGCCAGCAGCCAGTACCGCCTACTAGCGGGGGGGAGCACCGGGGAGCTGTTTTTT	CASSQYRLLAGGSTGELFF	NA	TRBD2	TRBV5-1	TRBJ2-2
TGTGCCAGTAGTATTTCCCCTTTGAACACTGAAGCTTTCTTT	CASSISPLNTEAFF	NA	NA	TRBV19	TRBJ1-1
TGTGCCAGCAGCTCGGACCGGGACAGGGTCTTCACCGGGGAGCTGTTTTTT	CASSSDRDRVFTGELFF	NA	TRBD1	TRBV11-2	TRBJ2-2
TGTGCCAGCATCCTTCAGGGGGTCTACACTGAAGCTTTCTTT	CASILQGVYTEAFF	NA	TRBD1	TRBV6-6	TRBJ1-1
TGTGCCAGCAGCGTAGGAGTAGAAGAGACCCAGTACTTC	CASSVGVEETQYF	NA	NA	TRBV9	TRBJ2-5
TGTGCCAGCAGGGCAGGGGTTATCGGGGAGCTGTTTTTT	CASRAGVIGELFF	NA	NA	TRBV7-3	TRBJ2-2